The next 15 T cell receptor beta chains were all read from a single sample in a study of T-cell reconstitution after alpha-beta-depleted transplantation in children. The authors prepared the TCRbeta library with unique molecular identifiers. TCRdb ran MiXCR on the PCR reads and lists one entry per CDR3 protein. The sample contains about 580,000 distinct CDR3 sequences, roughly 24% of which appear only once. Sample: PBMCs, mostly from graft donor cells, taken 360 days after TCRalphabeta/CD19-depleted stem cell transplant. The receptors shown here come from a boy younger than two who had a stem cell transplant for acute myeloid leukemia, so the T cells may come from the graft donor.

The CDR3 nucleotides are TGTGCCACCAGCGACCAGGTGCGGTATGAGCAGTTCTTC. It codes for CATSDQVRYEQFF. The chain combines TRBV15 with TRBJ2-1; D remains ambiguous. Germline lookup yields CDR1 LNHNV and CDR2 YYDKDF (reference sequence). The CDR3 totals 13 residues. The ends were cut back, 5 bases at V and 8 bases at J, with 13 bases in the middle.

This clonotype was observed at least ten times. V gene TRBV7-6 combines with J gene TRBJ2-7, with TRBD1 matching 7 bases. V was clipped by 2 bases and J by 2 bases; unmatched bases: 9. CDR1 is SGHVS and CDR2 is FNYEAQ in the germline V gene. The CDR3 spans 16 residues. The CDR3 DNA reads as TGTGCCAGCAGCTTATCCTACGGACAGGCTGCCTACGAGCAGTACTTC. Its protein is CASSLSYGQAAYEQYF.

The table lists this clonotype with a few counts. V usage is TRBV7-2 and J usage is TRBJ2-5, with 11 bases lining up with TRBD1. This CDR3 contains 16 residues. Germline V lookup: CDR1 SGHTA, CDR2 FQGNSA. V shed 5 bases, J shed 6 bases, and the junction held 11 bases outside the gene matches. CDR3: CASSHSGTGGMKTQYF. The CDR3 DNA reads TGTGCCAGCAGCCACTCCGGGACAGGGGGTATGAAGACCCAGTACTTC.

This clonotype was seen a handful of times. The rearrangement links TRBV29-1 to TRBJ2-5; D gene uncertain. This CDR3 is 11 amino acids long. The germline V gene encodes CDR1 SQVTM and CDR2 ANQGSEA. V was shortened by 5 bases and J by 1 base, with 5 bases between the two germline ends. CDR3 protein: CSVSIQETQYF. CDR3 nucleotide sequence: TGCAGCGTTAGCATCCAAGAGACCCAGTACTTC.

The table lists this clonotype with many counts. V gene TRBV6-5 combines with J gene TRBJ2-3; 7 bases line up with TRBD1. The CDR3 length is 14 residues. V gave up 8 bases and J gave up 2 bases; unmatched junction bases: 7. Germline loops: CDR1 MNHEY, CDR2 SVGAGI. The CDR3 nucleotides are TGTGCCAGCCGGGGACAGTTGTCCACAGATACGCAGTATTTT. This codes for CASRGQLSTDTQYF.

V gene TRBV20-1 combines with J gene TRBJ2-1; possible D gene TRBD1, 7 bases. Looked up from germline, CDR1 is DFQATT and CDR2 is SNEGSKA (reference sequence). V was clipped by 0 bases and J by 2 bases, with 17 bases between them. This CDR3 has 17 residues. This CDR3 reads CSARDFNRGGAYNEQFF. CDR3 DNA: TGCAGTGCTAGAGATTTTAACAGGGGAGGTGCCTACAATGAGCAGTTCTTC.

The sample holds a few counts of this clonotype. This sequence joins TRBV7-2 and TRBJ2-3; D may be TRBD1 or TRBD2 (5 bases each). The germline V gene has CDR1 SGHTA and CDR2 FQGNSA. V was trimmed by 5 bases and J by 4 bases, leaving 13 bases between them. This CDR3 has 14 residues. CDR3 loop: CASSVIGAADTQYF. The CDR3, as DNA: TGTGCCAGCAGCGTAATCGGGGCGGCAGATACGCAGTATTTT.

This clonotype was picked up a small number of times. This sequence joins TRBV6-5 and TRBJ1-2, with a possible D match to TRBD1 (5 bases). The V and J ends lost 0 bases and 6 bases respectively, with 11 bases between them. Germline V CDR1 and CDR2: MNHEY, SVGAGI. There are 14 residues in the CDR3. CDR3 bases: TGTGCCAGCAGTTACTCGAGAGGGGAACATGGCTACACCTTC. Its protein product is CASSYSRGEHGYTF.

The CDR3 DNA sequence: TGCAGTGCTAGAGATCCCGGGGGCGCCTCTTGGAATGAGCAGTTCTTC. Protein product: CSARDPGGASWNEQFF. The chain combines TRBV20-1 with TRBJ2-1; D possibly uses TRBD1 or TRBD2 (6 bases each). V was trimmed by 0 bases and J by 7 bases, leaving 19 bases between them. The CDR3 spans 16 residues. Germline CDR1 reads DFQATT; CDR2 reads SNEGSKA (reference sequence).

V usage is TRBV24-1 and J usage is TRBJ2-2; 10 nucleotides align to TRBD2. CDR1 is KGHDR and CDR2 is SFDVKD in the germline V gene. The CDR3 runs 15 residues. V was pared by 2 bases and J by 6 bases, with 2 bases of the junction left unmatched. The DNA for the CDR3 is TGTGCCACCAGTGATTCAACTAGCGGGGCCGGGGAGCTGTTTTTT. As protein: CATSDSTSGAGELFF.

This chain connects TRBV29-1 to TRBJ2-3, with D unresolved. The CDR3 contains 13 residues. CDR1 SQVTM and CDR2 ANQGSEA come from the germline V gene. The V end was cut by 6 bases, the J end by 0 bases, with 10 bases between. CDR3 loop: CSVELRSTDTQYF. Here the CDR3 DNA reads TGCAGCGTCGAGCTACGGAGCACAGATACGCAGTATTTT.

The chain couples TRBV6-2 or TRBV6-3 to TRBJ2-7; a possible D gene is TRBD1 (6 bases). Trimming took off 8 bases at V and 9 bases at J, with 17 bases between the two ends. The CDR3 totals 12 residues. CDR1 and CDR2 from the germline V gene are MNHEY and SVGEGT. As DNA, the CDR3 is TGTGCCAGCGCCGAAGGGGGTAGCAGGCAGTACGTC. Its protein product is CASAEGGSRQYV.

V and J are TRBV7-8 and TRBJ2-7; the D is unclear. Germline lookup yields CDR1 SGHVS and CDR2 FQNEAQ. Trimming stripped 5 bases from V and 1 base from J, with 12 bases between. The CDR3 covers 14 residues. The CDR3 coding sequence is TGTGCCAGCAGCCTTTTATCGGAGTCCTACGAGCAGTACTTC. Translating it yields CASSLLSESYEQYF. The variable domain in full, completed from reference TRBV7-8 and TRBJ2-7, reads GAGVSQSPRYKVAKRGQDVALRCDPISGHVSLFWYQQALGQGPEFLTYFQNEAQLDKSGLPSDRFFAERPEGSVSTLKIQRTQQEDSAVYLCASSLLSESYEQYFGPGTRLTVT.

This clonotype appeared a few times. V and J are TRBV5-1 and TRBJ2-2, with 8 positions matching TRBD2. Germline values: CDR1 SGHRS, CDR2 YFSETQ. V was clipped by 4 bases and J by 2 bases; unmatched bases: 10. The CDR3 runs to 17 residues. The CDR3 nucleotides read TGCGCCAGCAGCGGCAGGGGAGCGGGGGAAAACACCGGGGAGCTGTTTTTT. It yields the protein CASSGRGAGENTGELFF. The complete variable domain, with remaining parts taken from reference TRBV5-1 and TRBJ2-2, reads KAGVTQTPRYLIKTRGQQVTLSCSPISGHRSVSWYQQTPGQGLQFLFEYFSETQRNKGNFPGRFSGRQFSNSRSEMNVSTLELGDSALYLCASSGRGAGENTGELFFGEGSRLTVL.

This clonotype was seen repeatedly, ten times or more. V usage is TRBV20-1 and J usage is TRBJ2-1; no reliable D call. The CDR3 consists of 13 residues. Germline assignment: CDR1 DFQATT and CDR2 SNEGSKA (reference sequence). V shed 4 bases and J shed 9 bases, with 16 bases lying between them. CDR3 sequence (DNA): TGCAGTGCTATGGTTGGGCCTCTGAGTGAGCAGTTCTTC. Amino acids: CSAMVGPLSEQFF.